Listed here is a single T cell receptor (beta chain). The sample comes from a study of blood T cell repertoires in COVID-19. At the level of the study: T cells, B-cell-depleted T cells, or PBMCs supplied cDNA or gDNA.

With 6 bases removed from V and 3 bases from J, the gap between germline ends came to 12 bases. CDR1 and CDR2 (germline): LNHNV, YYDKDF (reference sequence). This CDR3 has 14 amino acids. Here immunoSEQ multiplex PCR was the method, and the copy in TCRdb shows in-frame clones only, minus some. The table includes around 140,000 clones, about 89% detected once. Sequencing was performed on PBMCs or T cells enriched from blood (not recorded which). This TCR was recovered from a man in his fifties or sixties who had recovered from COVID-19. This rearrangement joins TRBV15 to TRBJ1-5, with D tentatively TRBD1 (5 bases). CDR3 nucleotide sequence: TGTGCCACCAGGCCCGGACACTTCAATCAGCCCCAGCATTTT. Protein product: CATRPGHFNQPQHF.